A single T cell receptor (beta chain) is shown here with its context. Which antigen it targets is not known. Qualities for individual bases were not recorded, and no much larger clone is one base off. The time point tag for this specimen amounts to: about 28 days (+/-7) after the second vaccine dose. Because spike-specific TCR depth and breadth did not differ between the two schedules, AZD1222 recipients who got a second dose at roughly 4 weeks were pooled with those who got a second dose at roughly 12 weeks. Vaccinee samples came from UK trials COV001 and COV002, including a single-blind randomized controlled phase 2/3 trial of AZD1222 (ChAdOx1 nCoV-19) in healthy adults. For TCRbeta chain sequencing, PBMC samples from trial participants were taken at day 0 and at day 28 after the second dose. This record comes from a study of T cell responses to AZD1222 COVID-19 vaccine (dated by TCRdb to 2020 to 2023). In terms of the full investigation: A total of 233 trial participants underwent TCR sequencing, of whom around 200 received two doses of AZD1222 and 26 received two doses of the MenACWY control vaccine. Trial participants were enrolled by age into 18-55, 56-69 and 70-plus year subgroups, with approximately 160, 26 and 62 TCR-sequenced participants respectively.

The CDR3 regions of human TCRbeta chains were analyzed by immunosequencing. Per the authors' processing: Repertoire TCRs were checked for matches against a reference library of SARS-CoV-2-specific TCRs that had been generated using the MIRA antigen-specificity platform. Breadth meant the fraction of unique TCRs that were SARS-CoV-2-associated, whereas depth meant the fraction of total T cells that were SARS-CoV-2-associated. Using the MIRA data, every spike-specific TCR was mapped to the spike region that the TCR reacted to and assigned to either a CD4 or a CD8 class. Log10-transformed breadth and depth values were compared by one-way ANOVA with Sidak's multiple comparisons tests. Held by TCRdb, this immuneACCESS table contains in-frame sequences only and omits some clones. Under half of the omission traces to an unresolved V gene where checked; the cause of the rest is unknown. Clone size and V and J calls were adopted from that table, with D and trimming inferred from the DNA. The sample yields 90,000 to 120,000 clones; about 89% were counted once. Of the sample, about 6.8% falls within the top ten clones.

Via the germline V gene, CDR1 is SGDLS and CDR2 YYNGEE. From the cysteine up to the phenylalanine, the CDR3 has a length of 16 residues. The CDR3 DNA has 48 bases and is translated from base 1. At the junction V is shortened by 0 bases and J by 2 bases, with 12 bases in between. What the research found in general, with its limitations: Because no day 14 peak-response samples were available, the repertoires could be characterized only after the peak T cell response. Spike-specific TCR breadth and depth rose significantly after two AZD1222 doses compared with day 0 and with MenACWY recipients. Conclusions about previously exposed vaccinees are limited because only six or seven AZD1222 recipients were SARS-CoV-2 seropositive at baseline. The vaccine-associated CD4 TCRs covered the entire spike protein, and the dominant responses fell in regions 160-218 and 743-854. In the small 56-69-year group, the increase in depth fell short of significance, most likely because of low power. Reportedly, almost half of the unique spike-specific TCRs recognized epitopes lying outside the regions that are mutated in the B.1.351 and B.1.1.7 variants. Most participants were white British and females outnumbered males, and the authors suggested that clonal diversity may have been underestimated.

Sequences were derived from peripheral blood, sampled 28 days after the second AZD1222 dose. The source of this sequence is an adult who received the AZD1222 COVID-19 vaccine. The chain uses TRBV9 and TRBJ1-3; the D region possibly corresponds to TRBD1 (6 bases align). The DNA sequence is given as TGTGCCAGCAGCGTAGGCCCTGGGGGCCCTGGAAACACCATATATTTT. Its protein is CASSVGPGGPGNTIYF.